These 10 T cell receptor beta chains share one sample of origin, sequenced in a study of T-cell reconstitution after alpha-beta-depleted transplantation in children (dated by TCRdb to the mid-2010s). The protocol used for the library was PCR. The sequencer was an Illumina HiSeq 2500. To normalize quantification of the TCRbeta repertoire, the TCR libraries were built with molecular barcoding that relied on unique molecular identifiers. TCRdb passed the public sequencing reads through fastp at Q25 and MiXCR, retaining productive beta sequences. Duplicate CDR3 protein sequences are folded into a single record with the most common DNA and genes. This sample is represented by hundreds of thousands of distinct CDR3 sequences; roughly 9% of them were singletons. The ten most abundant clones make up 5% to 7% of the sample. The sequencing here drew on PBMCs from the stem cell graft donor, taken from the stem cell graft. These TCRs come from a human donor who donated a stem cell graft to a child with acute lymphoblastic leukemia.

This clonotype was observed many times. The CDR3 region is CATSDRGGGAYEQYF. The CDR3 DNA reads TGTGCCACCAGTGATCGAGGAGGGGGGGCCTACGAGCAGTACTTC. The rearrangement links TRBV24-1 to TRBJ2-7; perhaps TRBD2 as D (7 bases). Per germline, CDR1 KGHDR and CDR2 SFDVKD. V was trimmed by 3 bases and J by 2 bases, leaving 13 bases between them. The CDR3 has 15 amino acids.

This clonotype was counted only a few times. This chain joins TRBV11-2 and TRBJ2-1, with D possibly being TRBD1 (6 bases). Germline V gene lookup returns CDR1 SGHAT and CDR2 FQNNGV. V shed 5 bases and J shed 6 bases, with 17 bases lying between them. CDR3 length equals 15 residues. The CDR3 sequence is CASSPGRRGINEQFF. DNA for the CDR3: TGTGCCAGCAGCCCAGGACGTAGGGGGATCAATGAGCAGTTCTTC. Supplemented by reference TRBV11-2 and TRBJ2-1, the full variable domain reads EAGVAQSPRYKIIEKRQSVAFWCNPISGHATLYWYQQILGQGPKLLIQFQNNGVVDDSQLPKDRFSAERLKGVDSTLKIQPAKLEDSAVYLCASSPGRRGINEQFFGPGTRLTVL.

Only a few counts were recorded for this clonotype. V is TRBV25-1 and J is TRBJ1-6, with D possibly being TRBD1 (6 bases). The CDR3 has 14 amino acids. CDR1 and CDR2 from the germline V gene are MGHDK and SYGVNS. The ends were cut back, 3 bases at V and 11 bases at J, with 14 bases in the middle. DNA of the CDR3: TGTGCCAGCAGTGAGGGGGCGAATACGGCACCCCTCCACTTT. Translation: CASSEGANTAPLHF.

This clonotype occurred a few times. J is TRBJ2-3 and V is TRBV20-1, with D possibly TRBD2 on 6 matching bases. Per germline, CDR1 DFQATT and CDR2 SNEGSKA (reference sequence). Trimming took off 3 bases at V and 2 bases at J, with 21 bases between the two ends. CDR3 length equals 17 residues. CDR3 nucleotide sequence: TGCAGTGCTAGTCTTTTAGCGGAGATAACCCCCACAGATACGCAGTATTTT. This sequence encodes CSASLLAEITPTDTQYF.

Ten or more counts support this clonotype. The chain uses TRBV4-3 and TRBJ2-6; D call uncertain. In germline, CDR1 is LGHNA, CDR2 YSLEER. This CDR3 spans 16 amino acids. With 1 base removed from V and 0 bases from J, the gap between germline ends came to 7 bases. The CDR3, as DNA: TGCGCCAGCAGCCAAGTCCCCTCCTCTGGGGCCAACGTCCTGACTTTC. This sequence encodes CASSQVPSSGANVLTF.

In its sample, this clonotype was seen a few times. The chain combines TRBV7-2 with TRBJ2-3; D uncertain. Per the germline V gene, CDR1 is SGHTA and CDR2 is FQGNSA. The germline V and J ends were trimmed by 3 bases and 6 bases, with 10 bases remaining between them. This CDR3 has 13 amino acids. CDR3 coding DNA: TGTGCCAGCAGCTTCGGCGCCAGGGATACGCAGTATTTT. Its translation is CASSFGARDTQYF.

This clonotype was seen a few times. The chain carries TRBV12-3 or TRBV12-4 and TRBJ1-2; D is unresolved. V lost 1 base to trimming and J lost 11 bases, with 14 bases between them. The CDR3 runs 13 residues. The CDR3 sequence is CASSLGVPDSYTF. In DNA, the CDR3 is TGTGCCAGCAGTTTAGGGGTCCCCGACTCGTACACCTTC.

Sample share makes this clonotype medium-sized (0.01 to 0.1%). The J gene is TRBJ2-3, the V gene TRBV20-1; 15 positions agree with TRBD2. J lost 4 bases, V lost 0 bases, and 5 bases had no gene match. The CDR3 has 17 amino acids. Germline assignment: CDR1 DFQATT and CDR2 SNEGSKA (reference sequence). Here the CDR3 reads CSAREMGLAGGSDTQYF. The CDR3 bases are TGCAGTGCTAGAGAAATGGGACTAGCGGGGGGCTCAGATACGCAGTATTTT.

The chain recombines TRBV3-1 with TRBJ1-1; no reliable D call. This CDR3 is built from 15 residues. Germline CDR1 LGHDT, CDR2 YNNKEL (reference sequence). V shed 3 bases and J shed 0 bases, with 11 bases lying between them. The CDR3 DNA sequence: TGTGCCAGCAGCCAGGGGTTCGCGATGAACACTGAAGCTTTCTTT. Translating gives CASSQGFAMNTEAFF.

This clonotype came up a few times. V gene TRBV2 combines with J gene TRBJ2-1, with D maybe TRBD2 (6 bases). Germline values: CDR1 SNHLY, CDR2 FYNNEI. The CDR3 runs 17 residues. The germline V and J ends were trimmed by 10 bases and 6 bases, with 28 bases remaining between them. CDR3 in amino acids: CAISKPGLSNWGNEQFF. The CDR3 nucleotides are TGTGCCATCTCAAAACCGGGACTTTCGAATTGGGGCAATGAGCAGTTCTTC.